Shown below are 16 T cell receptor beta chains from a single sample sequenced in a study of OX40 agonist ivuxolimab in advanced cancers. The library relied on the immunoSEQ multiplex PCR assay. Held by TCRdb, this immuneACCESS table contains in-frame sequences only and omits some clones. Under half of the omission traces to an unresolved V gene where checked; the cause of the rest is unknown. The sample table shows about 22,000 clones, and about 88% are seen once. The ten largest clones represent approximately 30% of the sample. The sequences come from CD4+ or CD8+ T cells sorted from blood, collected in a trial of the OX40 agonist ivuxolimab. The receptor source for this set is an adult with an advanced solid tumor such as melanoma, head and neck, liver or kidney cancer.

CDR3 nucleotide sequence: TGTGCCAGCAGCTGGGGATCAAATGAGCAGTTCTTC. Translating it yields CASSWGSNEQFF. The chain couples TRBV5-4 to TRBJ2-1; D is uncertain. CDR1 and CDR2 (germline): SGHNT, YYREEE (reference sequence). V was clipped by 3 bases and J by 7 bases, with 8 bases between them. The CDR3 has 12 residues.

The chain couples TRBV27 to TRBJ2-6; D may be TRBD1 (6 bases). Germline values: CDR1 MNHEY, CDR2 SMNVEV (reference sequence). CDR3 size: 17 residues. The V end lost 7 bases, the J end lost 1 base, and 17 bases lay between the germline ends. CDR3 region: CASKRTDLSSGANVLTF. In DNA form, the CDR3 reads TGTGCCAGCAAACGGACAGACCTTTCGTCTGGGGCCAACGTCCTGACTTTC. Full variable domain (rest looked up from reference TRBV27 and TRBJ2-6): EAQVTQNPRYLITVTGKKLTVTCSQNMNHEYMSWYRQDPGLGLRQIYYSMNVEVTDKGDVPEGYKVSRKEKRNFPLILESPSPNQTSLYFCASKRTDLSSGANVLTFGAGSRLTVL.

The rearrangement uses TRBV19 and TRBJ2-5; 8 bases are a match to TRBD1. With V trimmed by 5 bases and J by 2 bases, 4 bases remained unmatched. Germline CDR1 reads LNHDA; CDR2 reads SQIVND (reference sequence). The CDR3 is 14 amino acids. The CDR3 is CASSSGQGQETQYF. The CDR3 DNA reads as TGTGCCAGTAGTTCCGGACAGGGACAAGAGACCCAGTACTTC.

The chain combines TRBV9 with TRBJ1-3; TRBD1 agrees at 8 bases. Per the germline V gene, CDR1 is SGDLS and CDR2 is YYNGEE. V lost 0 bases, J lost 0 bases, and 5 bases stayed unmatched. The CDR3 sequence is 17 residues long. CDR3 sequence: CASSVAPQGASGNTIYF. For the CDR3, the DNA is TGTGCCAGCAGCGTAGCCCCGCAGGGGGCCTCTGGAAACACCATATATTTT.

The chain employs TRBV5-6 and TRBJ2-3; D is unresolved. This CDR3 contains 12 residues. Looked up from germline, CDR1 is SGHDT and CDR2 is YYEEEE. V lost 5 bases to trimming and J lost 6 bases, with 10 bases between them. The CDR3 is CASRESEDTQYF. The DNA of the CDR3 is TGTGCCAGCAGGGAAAGTGAGGATACGCAGTATTTT. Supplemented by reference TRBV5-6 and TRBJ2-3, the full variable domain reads DAGVTQSPTHLIKTRGQQVTLRCSPKSGHDTVSWYQQALGQGPQFIFQYYEEEERQRGNFPDRFSGHQFPNYSSELNVNALLLGDSALYLCASRESEDTQYFGPGTRLTVL.

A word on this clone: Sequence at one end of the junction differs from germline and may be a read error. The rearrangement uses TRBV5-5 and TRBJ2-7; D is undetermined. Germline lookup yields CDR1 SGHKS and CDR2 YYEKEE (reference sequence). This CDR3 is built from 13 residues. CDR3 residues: CASSQDYLNEQYF. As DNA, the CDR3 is TGCGCCAGCAGCCAAGATTATCTCAATGAGCAGTACTTC.

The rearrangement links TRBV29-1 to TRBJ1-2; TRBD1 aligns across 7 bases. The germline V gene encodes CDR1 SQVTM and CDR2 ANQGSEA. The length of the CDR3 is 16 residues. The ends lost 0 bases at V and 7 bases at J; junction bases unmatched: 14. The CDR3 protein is CSVEDVKRGRESGYTF. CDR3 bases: TGCAGCGTTGAAGACGTTAAGAGGGGGCGCGAGAGTGGCTACACCTTC.

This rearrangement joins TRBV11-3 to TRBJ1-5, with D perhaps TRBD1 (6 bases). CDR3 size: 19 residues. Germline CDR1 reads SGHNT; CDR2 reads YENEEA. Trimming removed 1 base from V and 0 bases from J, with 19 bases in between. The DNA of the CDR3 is TGTGCCAGCAGCTTAGCGTCCCAGGACAGAAGATATAGCAATCAGCCCCAGCATTTT. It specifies CASSLASQDRRYSNQPQHF.

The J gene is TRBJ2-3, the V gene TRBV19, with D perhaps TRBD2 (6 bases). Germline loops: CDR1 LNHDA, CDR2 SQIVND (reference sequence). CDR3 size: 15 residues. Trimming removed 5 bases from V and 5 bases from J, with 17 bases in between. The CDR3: CASSFRLEFRDTQYF. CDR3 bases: TGTGCCAGTAGTTTTCGACTAGAATTTAGAGATACGCAGTATTTT.

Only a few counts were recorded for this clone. The CDR3 spells CASSQLVAGTGDVMNTEAFF. As DNA, the CDR3 is TGCGCCAGCAGTCAATTGGTGGCCGGGACAGGGGACGTTATGAACACTGAAGCTTTCTTT. The chain links TRBV23-1 to TRBJ1-1, with 10 bases matching TRBD1. TRBV23-1 is an open reading frame whose function is uncertain. This CDR3 spans 20 amino acids. Trimming removed 1 base from V and 0 bases from J; junction bases left unmatched: 14.

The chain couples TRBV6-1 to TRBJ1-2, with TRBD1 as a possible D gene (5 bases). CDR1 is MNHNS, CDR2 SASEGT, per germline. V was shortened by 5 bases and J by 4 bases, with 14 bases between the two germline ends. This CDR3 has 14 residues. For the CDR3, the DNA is TGTGCCAGCAGTCTTAGTAGGGACTTCTATGGCTACACCTTC. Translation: CASSLSRDFYGYTF.

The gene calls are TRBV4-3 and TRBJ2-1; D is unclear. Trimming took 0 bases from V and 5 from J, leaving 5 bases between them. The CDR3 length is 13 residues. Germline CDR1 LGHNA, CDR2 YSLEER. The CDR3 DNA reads TGCGCCAGCAGCCAAGATTACAACAATGAGCAGTTCTTC. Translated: CASSQDYNNEQFF.

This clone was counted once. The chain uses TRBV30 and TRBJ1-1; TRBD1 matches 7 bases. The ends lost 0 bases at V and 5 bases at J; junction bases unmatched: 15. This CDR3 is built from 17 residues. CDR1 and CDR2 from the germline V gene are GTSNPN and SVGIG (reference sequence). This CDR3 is CAWSVGAGGIWWTEAFF. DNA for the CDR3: TGTGCCTGGAGTGTTGGGGCAGGGGGTATATGGTGGACTGAAGCTTTCTTT.

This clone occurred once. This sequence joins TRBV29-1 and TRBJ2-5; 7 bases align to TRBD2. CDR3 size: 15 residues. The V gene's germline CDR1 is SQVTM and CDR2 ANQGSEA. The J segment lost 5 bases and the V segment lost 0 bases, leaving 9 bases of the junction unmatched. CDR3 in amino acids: CSVEDRLQGGETQYF. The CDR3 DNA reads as TGCAGCGTTGAAGATAGGTTGCAGGGAGGGGAGACCCAGTACTTC.

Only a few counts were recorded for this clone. The CDR3 DNA reads as TGTGCCAGCAGAACCCGGTGGGTTAAGCGGGAGGGACAAGAGACCCAGTACTTC. Its protein is CASRTRWVKREGQETQYF. The chain is built from TRBV2 and TRBJ2-5, with TRBD2 matching 10 bases. Germline lookup yields CDR1 SNHLY and CDR2 FYNNEI. V shed 6 bases, J shed 2 bases, and the junction held 15 bases outside the gene matches. There are 18 residues in the CDR3. The full variable domain, with the rest looked up from reference TRBV2 and TRBJ2-5, is EPEVTQTPSHQVTQMGQEVILRCVPISNHLYFYWYRQILGQKVEFLVSFYNNEISEKSEIFDDQFSVERPDGSNFTLKIRSTKLEDSAMYFCASRTRWVKREGQETQYFGPGTRLLVL.

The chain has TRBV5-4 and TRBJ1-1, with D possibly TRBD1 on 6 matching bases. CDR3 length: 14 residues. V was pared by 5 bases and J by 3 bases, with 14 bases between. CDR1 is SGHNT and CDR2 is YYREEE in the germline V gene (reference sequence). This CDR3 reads CASSSDRTYTEAFF. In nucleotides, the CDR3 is TGTGCCAGCAGTTCGGACAGAACCTACACTGAAGCTTTCTTT.